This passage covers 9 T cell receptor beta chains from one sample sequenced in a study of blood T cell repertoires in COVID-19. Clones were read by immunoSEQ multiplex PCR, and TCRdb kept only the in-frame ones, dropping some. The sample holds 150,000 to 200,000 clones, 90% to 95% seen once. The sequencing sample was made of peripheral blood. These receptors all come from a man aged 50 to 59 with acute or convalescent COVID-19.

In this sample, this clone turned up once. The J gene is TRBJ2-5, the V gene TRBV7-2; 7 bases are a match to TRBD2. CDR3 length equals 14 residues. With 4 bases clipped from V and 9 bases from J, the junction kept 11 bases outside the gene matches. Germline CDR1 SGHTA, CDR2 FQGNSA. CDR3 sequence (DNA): TGTGCCAGCAGCTCCAACTGGGGGGGGGAGGCCCAGTACTTC. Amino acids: CASSSNWGGEAQYF.

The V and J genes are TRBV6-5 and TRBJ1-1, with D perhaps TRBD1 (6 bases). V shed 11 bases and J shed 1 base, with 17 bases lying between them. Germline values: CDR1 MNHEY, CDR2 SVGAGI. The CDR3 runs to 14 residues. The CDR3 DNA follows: TGTGCCCTTTCGCGGGGGCTCCGGAACACTGAAGCTTTCTTT. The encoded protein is CALSRGLRNTEAFF.

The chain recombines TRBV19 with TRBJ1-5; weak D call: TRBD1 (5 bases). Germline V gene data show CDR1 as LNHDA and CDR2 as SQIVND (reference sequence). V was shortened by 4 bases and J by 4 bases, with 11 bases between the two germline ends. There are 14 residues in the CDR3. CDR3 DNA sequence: TGTGCCAGTAGTAAGGCAGGGATAAATCAGCCCCAGCATTTT. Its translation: CASSKAGINQPQHF.

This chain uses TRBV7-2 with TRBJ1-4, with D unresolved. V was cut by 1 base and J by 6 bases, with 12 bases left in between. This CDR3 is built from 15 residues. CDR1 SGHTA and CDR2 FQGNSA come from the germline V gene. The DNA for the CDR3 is TGTGCCAGCAGCTTAGAGTTCTCAGTCGATGAAAAACTGTTTTTT. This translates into CASSLEFSVDEKLFF.

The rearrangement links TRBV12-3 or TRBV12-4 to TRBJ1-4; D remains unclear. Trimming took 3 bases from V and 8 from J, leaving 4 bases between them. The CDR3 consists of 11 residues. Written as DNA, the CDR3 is TGTGCCAGCAGTTTGGCAGAAAAACTGTTTTTT. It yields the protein CASSLAEKLFF.

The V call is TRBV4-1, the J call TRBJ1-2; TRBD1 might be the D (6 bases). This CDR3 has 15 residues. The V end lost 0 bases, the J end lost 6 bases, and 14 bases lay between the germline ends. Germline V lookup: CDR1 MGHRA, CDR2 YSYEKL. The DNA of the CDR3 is TGCGCCAGCAGCCAAGATCTTGGCAGGGGAGATGGCTACACCTTC. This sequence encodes CASSQDLGRGDGYTF.

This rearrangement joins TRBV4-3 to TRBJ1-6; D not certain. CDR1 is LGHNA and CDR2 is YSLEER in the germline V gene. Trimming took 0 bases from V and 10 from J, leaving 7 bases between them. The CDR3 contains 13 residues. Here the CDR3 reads CASSQDQESPLHF. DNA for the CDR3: TGCGCCAGCAGCCAAGATCAGGAATCACCCCTCCACTTT.

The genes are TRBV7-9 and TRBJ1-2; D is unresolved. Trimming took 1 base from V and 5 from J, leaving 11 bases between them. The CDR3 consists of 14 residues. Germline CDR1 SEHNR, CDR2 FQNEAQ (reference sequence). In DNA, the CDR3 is TGTGCCAGCAGCTTAGGAACAGTCCCGTATGGCTACACCTTC. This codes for CASSLGTVPYGYTF.

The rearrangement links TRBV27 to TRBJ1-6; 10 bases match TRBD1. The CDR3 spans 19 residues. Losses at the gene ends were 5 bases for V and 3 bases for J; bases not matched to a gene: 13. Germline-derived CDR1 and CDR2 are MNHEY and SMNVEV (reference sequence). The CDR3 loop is CASSVATFGDRGYNSPLHF. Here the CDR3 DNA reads TGTGCCAGCAGTGTAGCAACGTTCGGGGACAGGGGCTATAATTCACCCCTCCACTTT.